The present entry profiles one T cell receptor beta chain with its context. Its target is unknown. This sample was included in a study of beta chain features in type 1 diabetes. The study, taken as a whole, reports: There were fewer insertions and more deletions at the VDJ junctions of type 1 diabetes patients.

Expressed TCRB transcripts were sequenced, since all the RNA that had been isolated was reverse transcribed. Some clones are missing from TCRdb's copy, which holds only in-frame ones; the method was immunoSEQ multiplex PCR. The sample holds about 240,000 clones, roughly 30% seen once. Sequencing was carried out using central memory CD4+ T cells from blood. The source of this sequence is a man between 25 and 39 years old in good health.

This chain's CDR3 is CASSLSGGLTDTQYF. The CDR3 region has the DNA TGTGCCAGCAGCTTGTCAGGGGGCCTGACAGATACGCAGTATTTT. This rearrangement joins TRBV5-5 to TRBJ2-3, with 8 bases that match TRBD1. The ends lost 1 base at V and 3 bases at J; junction bases unmatched: 4. CDR3 length equals 15 residues. Germline-derived CDR1 and CDR2 are SGHKS and YYEKEE (reference sequence).